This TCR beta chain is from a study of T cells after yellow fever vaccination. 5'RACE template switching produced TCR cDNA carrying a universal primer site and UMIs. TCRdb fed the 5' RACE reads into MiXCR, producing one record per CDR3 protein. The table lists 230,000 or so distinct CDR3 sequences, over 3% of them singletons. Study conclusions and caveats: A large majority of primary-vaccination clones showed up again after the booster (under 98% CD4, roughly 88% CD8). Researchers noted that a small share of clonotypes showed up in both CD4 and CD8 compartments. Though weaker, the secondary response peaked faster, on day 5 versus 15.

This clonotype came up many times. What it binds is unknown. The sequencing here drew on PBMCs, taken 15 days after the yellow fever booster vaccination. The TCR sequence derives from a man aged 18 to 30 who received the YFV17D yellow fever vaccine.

This CDR3 is CASSFADSRETQYF. In DNA form, the CDR3 reads TGTGCCAGCAGTTTCGCGGACAGTAGAGAGACCCAGTACTTC. The chain joins TRBV27 to TRBJ2-5; D perhaps matches TRBD1 (6 bases). Germline values: CDR1 MNHEY, CDR2 SMNVEV (reference sequence). V was pared by 3 bases and J by 4 bases, with 12 bases between. The CDR3 sequence is 14 residues long.